The 19 T cell receptor beta chains below come from one sample, sequenced in a study of breast tumors, draining lymph nodes, adjacent tissues. TCRdb fed the multiplex PCR reads into MiXCR, producing one record per CDR3 protein. This sample has about 230,000 distinct CDR3 sequences; about 30% occur once, and the top ten carry over 1.1%. Axillary draining lymph nodes of breast cancer patients supplied the node samples. Sequencing was done on a sample of axillary lymph node tissue. These receptor sequences come from a female donor with breast cancer. Some clones in this sample may be carry-over from other donors' samples.

In its sample, this clonotype was seen many times. The chain employs TRBV10-2 and TRBJ2-2, with a weak D call TRBD1 (8 bases). The CDR3 extends over 15 amino acids. V lost 10 bases to trimming and J lost 1 base, with 16 bases between them. CDR1 is WSHSY, CDR2 SAAADI, per germline. The CDR3 here is CATRAGTGNTGELFF. For the CDR3, the DNA is TGCGCCACCAGAGCGGGGACAGGGAACACCGGGGAGCTGTTTTTT.

This clonotype has ten or more counts. The CDR3: CSVWGQSVYNEQFF. CDR3 DNA: TGCAGTGTATGGGGTCAGTCGGTCTACAATGAGCAGTTCTTC. The chain recombines TRBV20-1 with TRBJ2-1; D is unclear. CDR1 is DFQATT and CDR2 is SNEGSKA in the germline V gene (reference sequence). This CDR3 is built from 14 residues. V was trimmed by 7 bases and J by 3 bases, leaving 16 bases between them.

In its sample, this clonotype was seen many times. This chain connects TRBV29-1 to TRBJ1-2; D is unclear. Germline V gives CDR1 SQVTM, CDR2 ANQGSEA. V was trimmed by 7 bases and J by 4 bases, leaving 22 bases between them. This CDR3 comprises 15 residues. The CDR3 protein is CSAGADRFRGYGYTF. As DNA, the CDR3 is TGCAGCGCCGGCGCGGACCGCTTTCGGGGCTATGGCTACACCTTC.

This clonotype was counted at least ten times. The chain employs TRBV5-5 and TRBJ2-7; D is unresolved. V shed 4 bases and J shed 2 bases, with 13 bases lying between them. In germline, CDR1 is SGHKS, CDR2 YYEKEE (reference sequence). The CDR3 consists of 14 residues. CDR3: CASSQIDLTYEQYF. The CDR3 DNA follows: TGTGCCAGCAGCCAAATCGACCTTACCTACGAGCAGTACTTC.

The chain combines TRBV25-1 with TRBJ2-7; D is perhaps TRBD1 (6 bases). Germline values: CDR1 MGHDK, CDR2 SYGVNS. V lost 2 bases to trimming and J lost 4 bases, with 21 bases between them. There are 17 residues in the CDR3. This CDR3 reads CASSEGISRGPSYEQYF. CDR3 nucleotides: TGTGCCAGCAGTGAAGGGATTAGCAGGGGCCCTTCGTACGAGCAGTACTTC.

This clonotype appeared many times. CDR3 nucleotide sequence: TGTGCCAGCAGCTTAAACGGGAGGCGTCACCGCGATGAGCAGTTCTTC. This gives the protein CASSLNGRRHRDEQFF. The chain couples TRBV7-3 to TRBJ2-1, with TRBD2 matching 7 bases. V dropped 1 base and J dropped 8; count of bases not matched to a gene: 11. CDR1 is SGHTA, CDR2 FQGTGA, per germline. CDR3 length: 16 residues.

In regard to this clonotype: Possible read error: a much larger clone is one base away. V and J are TRBV5-4 and TRBJ2-4; 7 bases fit TRBD2. CDR1 is SGHNT, CDR2 YYREEE, per germline (reference sequence). V was clipped by 4 bases and J by 7 bases; unmatched bases: 8. This CDR3 comprises 14 residues. As DNA, the CDR3 is TGTGCCAGCAGCCCCACTAGCGCAGAGAACATTCAGTACTTC. Encoded protein: CASSPTSAENIQYF.

This clonotype was recorded many times. In DNA, the CDR3 is TGTGCCAGCAGCCGAGGCAGTGAGCAGTTCTTC. Amino acid sequence: CASSRGSEQFF. The chain has TRBV3-1 and TRBJ2-1; no definite D call. V lost 4 bases and J lost 9, with 7 bases in between. CDR1 is LGHDT, CDR2 YNNKEL, per germline (reference sequence). The CDR3 runs to 11 residues.

There are many counts of this clonotype. V and J are TRBV19 and TRBJ2-5; D remains ambiguous. The V gene's germline CDR1 is LNHDA and CDR2 SQIVND (reference sequence). Trimming left V 5 bases short and J 7 bases short, with 11 bases between. This CDR3 is 12 amino acids long. The CDR3: CASSVPSGTQYF. As DNA, the CDR3 is TGTGCCAGTAGTGTCCCATCGGGGACCCAGTACTTC.

DNA for the CDR3: TGTGCCAGCTCTCTCTTTCGCGGTGAGCAGTTCTTC. Translated: CASSLFRGEQFF. The chain employs TRBV18 and TRBJ2-1; D remains ambiguous. Germline V CDR1 and CDR2: KGHSH, LQKENI. The CDR3 spans 12 residues. Trimming cost V 6 bases and J 9 bases, with 12 bases left between them.

The chain couples TRBV7-9 to TRBJ1-4, with D unclear. Trimming removed 0 bases at V and 14 bases at J, with 25 bases between. The germline CDR1 and CDR2 sequences are SEHNR and FQNEAQ (reference sequence). The CDR3 loop spans 17 amino acids. The CDR3 bases are TGTGCCAGCAGCTTAGCGCTAAATAAGGGATCTAATGAAGAGCTGTTTTTT. Its protein is CASSLALNKGSNEELFF.

This clonotype was observed many times. Given a much more abundant clone one base away, this may be a read error. This sequence joins TRBV7-9 and TRBJ1-3; no clear D. From germline, CDR1 is SEHNR and CDR2 FQNEAQ (reference sequence). This CDR3 is built from 15 residues. The V gene lost 4 bases and the J gene lost 0 bases, with 10 bases spanning the gap. This CDR3 reads CASSSGSRSGNTIYF. The CDR3 DNA is TGTGCCAGCAGCTCGGGGTCCCGCTCTGGAAACACCATATATTTT.

This clonotype was counted only a few times. Possible read error: a much larger clone is one base away. CDR3 sequence reads: CASSHRGREEKLFF. DNA for the CDR3: TGTGCCAGCAGCCACAGGGGGCGGGAAGAAAAACTGTTTTTT. This sequence joins TRBV6-5 and TRBJ1-4; 9 nucleotides match TRBD1. The CDR3 sequence is 14 residues long. The germline CDR1 and CDR2 sequences are MNHEY and SVGAGI. The trim removed 6 bases at V and 8 bases at J, leaving 7 bases unmatched.

CDR3 nucleotide sequence: TGTGCCACCACCCTTGACGGGCTAGCAGGGAACATTCAGTACTTC. This gives the protein CATTLDGLAGNIQYF. The chain employs TRBV6-2 or TRBV6-3 and TRBJ2-4, with D possibly called TRBD1 or TRBD2 (5 bases each). CDR1 and CDR2 from the germline V gene are MNHEY and SVGEGT. Between the trimmed V and J ends, which lost 10 bases and 7 bases, there was a span of 23 bases. The CDR3 runs 15 residues.

This clonotype was seen a handful of times. The chain links TRBV6-5 to TRBJ2-2; either TRBD1 or TRBD2 may fit D (6 bases each). The V gene lost 5 bases and the J gene lost 4 bases, with 20 bases spanning the gap. The CDR3 is 17 residues long. Germline lookup yields CDR1 MNHEY and CDR2 SVGAGI. CDR3 sequence: CASSHGATGAPTGELFF. CDR3 in DNA: TGTGCCAGCAGTCACGGGGCAACGGGGGCGCCCACCGGGGAGCTGTTTTTT.

This clonotype was seen at least ten times. A read error may explain this, as a much larger clone is one base away. The rearrangement joins TRBV11-3 to TRBJ2-5, with 13 bases that match TRBD2. The CDR3 extends over 14 amino acids. V gave up 6 bases and J gave up 6 bases; unmatched junction bases: 4. CDR1 SGHNT and CDR2 YENEEA come from the germline V gene. DNA for the CDR3: TGTGCCAGCAGTGGGACTAGCGGGACTCAGACCCAGTACTTC. It encodes CASSGTSGTQTQYF.

This clonotype was seen at least ten times. This chain uses TRBV3-1 with TRBJ1-5; D is possibly TRBD1 (6 bases). Germline values: CDR1 LGHDT, CDR2 YNNKEL (reference sequence). Trimming took 5 bases from V and 0 from J, leaving 11 bases between them. The CDR3 consists of 15 residues. CDR3 protein: CASSNQGNSNQPQHF. DNA for the CDR3: TGTGCCAGCAGCAACCAGGGGAATAGCAATCAGCCCCAGCATTTT.

Worth noting for this clonotype: An end of the junction differs from the germline gene, which may be a read error. This chain connects TRBV20-1 to TRBJ2-5, with a weak D call TRBD1 (6 bases). The CDR3 is 12 amino acids. The germline V gene has CDR1 DFQATT and CDR2 SNEGSKA (reference sequence). The CDR3 loop is CSAGEGDRTQYF. For the CDR3, the DNA is TGCAGTGCTGGAGAGGGGGATAGGACCCAGTACTTC.

This clonotype was counted once. The chain uses TRBV7-3 and TRBJ2-3; a possible D gene is TRBD2 (6 bases). Trimming took 0 bases from V and 0 from J, leaving 16 bases between them. The CDR3 loop spans 18 amino acids. Germline loops: CDR1 SGHTA, CDR2 FQGTGA. CDR3 in amino acids: CASSLTISGGTSTDTQYF. CDR3 nucleotides: TGTGCCAGCAGCTTAACGATATCCGGGGGTACTAGCACAGATACGCAGTATTTT.